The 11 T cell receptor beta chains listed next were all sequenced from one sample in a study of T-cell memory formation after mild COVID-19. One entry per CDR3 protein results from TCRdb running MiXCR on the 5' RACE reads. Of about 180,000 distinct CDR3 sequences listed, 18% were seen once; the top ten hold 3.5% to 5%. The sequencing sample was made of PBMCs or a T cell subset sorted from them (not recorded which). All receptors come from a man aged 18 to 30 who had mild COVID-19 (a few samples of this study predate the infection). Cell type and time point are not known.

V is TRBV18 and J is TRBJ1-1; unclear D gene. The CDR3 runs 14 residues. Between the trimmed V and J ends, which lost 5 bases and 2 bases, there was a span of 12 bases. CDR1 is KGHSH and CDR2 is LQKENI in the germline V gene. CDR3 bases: TGTGCCAGCTCAAGGGCAGGCTTCAACACTGAAGCTTTCTTT. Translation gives CASSRAGFNTEAFF.

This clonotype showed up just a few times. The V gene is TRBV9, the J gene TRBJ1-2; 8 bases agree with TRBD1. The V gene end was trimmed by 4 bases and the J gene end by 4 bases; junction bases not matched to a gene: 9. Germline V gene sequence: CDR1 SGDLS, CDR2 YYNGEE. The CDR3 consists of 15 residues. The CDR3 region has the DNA TGTGCCAGCAGCACACCCAGGGGGCGCGGCTATGGCTACACCTTC. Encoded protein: CASSTPRGRGYGYTF.

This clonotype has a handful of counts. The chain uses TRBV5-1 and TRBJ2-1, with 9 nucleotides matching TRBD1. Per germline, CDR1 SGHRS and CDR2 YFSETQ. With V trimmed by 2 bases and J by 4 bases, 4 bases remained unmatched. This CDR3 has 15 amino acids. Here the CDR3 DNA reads TGCGCCAGCAGCTTCCCGGGACAGGGTTACAATGAGCAGTTCTTC. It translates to CASSFPGQGYNEQFF. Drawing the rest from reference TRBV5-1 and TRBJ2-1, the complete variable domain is KAGVTQTPRYLIKTRGQQVTLSCSPISGHRSVSWYQQTPGQGLQFLFEYFSETQRNKGNFPGRFSGRQFSNSRSEMNVSTLELGDSALYLCASSFPGQGYNEQFFGPGTRLTVL.

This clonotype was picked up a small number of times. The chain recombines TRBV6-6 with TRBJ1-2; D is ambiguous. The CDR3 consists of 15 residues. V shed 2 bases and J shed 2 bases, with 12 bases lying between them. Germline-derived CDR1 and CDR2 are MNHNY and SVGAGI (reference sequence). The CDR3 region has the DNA TGTGCCAGCAGTTACAGCGGGGATGGAAACTATGGCTACACCTTC. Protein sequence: CASSYSGDGNYGYTF.

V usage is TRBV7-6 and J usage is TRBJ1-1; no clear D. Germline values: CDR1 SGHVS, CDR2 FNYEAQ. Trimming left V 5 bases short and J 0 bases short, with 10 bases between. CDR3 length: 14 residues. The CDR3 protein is CASSRGPLNTEAFF. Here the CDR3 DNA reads TGTGCCAGCAGCCGAGGACCTCTGAACACTGAAGCTTTCTTT.

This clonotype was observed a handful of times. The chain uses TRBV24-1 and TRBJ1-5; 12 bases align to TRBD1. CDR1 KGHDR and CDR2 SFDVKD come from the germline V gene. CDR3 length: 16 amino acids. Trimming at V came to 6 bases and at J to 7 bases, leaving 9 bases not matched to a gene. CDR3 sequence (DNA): TGTGCCACCAGTCCGGGACAGGGGGCTCTTGGGCAGCCCCAGCATTTT. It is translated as CATSPGQGALGQPQHF.

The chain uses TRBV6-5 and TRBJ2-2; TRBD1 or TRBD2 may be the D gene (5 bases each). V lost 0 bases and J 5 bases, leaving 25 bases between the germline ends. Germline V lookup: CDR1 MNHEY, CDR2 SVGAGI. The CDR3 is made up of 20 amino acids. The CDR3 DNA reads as TGTGCCAGCAGTTACTCTCGGACGGGAAGGGGATCCGGGTGGACCGGGGAGCTGTTTTTT. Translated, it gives CASSYSRTGRGSGWTGELFF.

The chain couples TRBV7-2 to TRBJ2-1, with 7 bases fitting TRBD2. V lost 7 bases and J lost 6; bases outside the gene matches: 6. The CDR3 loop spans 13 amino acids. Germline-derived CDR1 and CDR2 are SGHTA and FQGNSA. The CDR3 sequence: CASTRGVSNEQFF. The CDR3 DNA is TGTGCCAGCACCCGGGGGGTAAGCAATGAGCAGTTCTTC. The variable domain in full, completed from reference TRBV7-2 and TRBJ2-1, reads GAGVSQSPSNKVTEKGKDVELRCDPISGHTALYWYRQSLGQGLEFLIYFQGNSAPDKSGLPSDRFSAERTGGSVSTLTIQRTQQEDSAVYLCASTRGVSNEQFFGPGTRLTVL.

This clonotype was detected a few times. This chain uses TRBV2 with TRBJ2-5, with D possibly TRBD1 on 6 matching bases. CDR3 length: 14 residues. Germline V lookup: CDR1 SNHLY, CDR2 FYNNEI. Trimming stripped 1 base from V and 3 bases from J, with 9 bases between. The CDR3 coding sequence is TGTGCCAGCAGTGAAGGGACAGTAAAAGAGACCCAGTACTTC. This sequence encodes CASSEGTVKETQYF.

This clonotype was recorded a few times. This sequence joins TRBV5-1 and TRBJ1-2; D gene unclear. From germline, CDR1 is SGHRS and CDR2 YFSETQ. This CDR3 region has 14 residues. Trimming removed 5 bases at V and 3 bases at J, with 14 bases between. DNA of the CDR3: TGCGCCAGCAGTCGGACGACGGCTGACTATGGCTACACCTTC. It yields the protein CASSRTTADYGYTF.

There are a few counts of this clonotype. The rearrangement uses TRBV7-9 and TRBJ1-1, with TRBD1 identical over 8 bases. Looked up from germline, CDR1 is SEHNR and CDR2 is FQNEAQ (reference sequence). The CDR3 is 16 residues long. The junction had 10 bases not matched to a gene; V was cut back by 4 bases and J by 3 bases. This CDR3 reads CASSYYRGIRDTEAFF. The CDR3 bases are TGTGCCAGCAGCTATTACAGGGGGATTAGGGACACTGAAGCTTTCTTT.